This TCR beta chain was observed in a study of post-analysis software for immune sequencing data. Findings and limits, study-wide: Four or five TRBV segments (TRBV5-6, TRBV5-1 and TRBV20-1 among them) occurred more frequently in patients than in controls. A significant reduction in normalized Chao1 diversity was observed in multiple sclerosis patients versus controls.

Unique molecular identifiers had been added to the TCR beta cDNA libraries. TCRdb re-derived calls from the PCR reads in MiXCR, one entry per CDR3 protein. Among over 150,000 distinct CDR3 sequences listed, 35% to 40% were seen once. V lost 5 bases, J lost 5 bases, and 5 bases stayed unmatched. The CDR3 consists of 13 residues. The V gene's germline CDR1 is SQVTM and CDR2 ANQGSEA. Worth noting for this clonotype: Its specificity is unknown.

The sequences come from blood, collected after autologous hematopoietic stem cell transplantation. The rearrangement joins TRBV29-1 to TRBJ1-4; 7 bases are shared with TRBD1. The TCR originated in a girl under 18 with multiple sclerosis. DNA of the CDR3: TGCAGCGTTCTTCGGGACAGAAATGAAAAACTGTTTTTT. As protein: CSVLRDRNEKLFF. Together with reference TRBV29-1 and TRBJ1-4, the CDR3 gives the full variable domain: SAVISQKPSRDICQRGTSLTIQCQVDSQVTMMFWYRQQPGQSLTLIATANQGSEATYESGFVIDKFPISRPNLTFSTLTVSNMSPEDSSIYLCSVLRDRNEKLFFGSGTQLSVL.